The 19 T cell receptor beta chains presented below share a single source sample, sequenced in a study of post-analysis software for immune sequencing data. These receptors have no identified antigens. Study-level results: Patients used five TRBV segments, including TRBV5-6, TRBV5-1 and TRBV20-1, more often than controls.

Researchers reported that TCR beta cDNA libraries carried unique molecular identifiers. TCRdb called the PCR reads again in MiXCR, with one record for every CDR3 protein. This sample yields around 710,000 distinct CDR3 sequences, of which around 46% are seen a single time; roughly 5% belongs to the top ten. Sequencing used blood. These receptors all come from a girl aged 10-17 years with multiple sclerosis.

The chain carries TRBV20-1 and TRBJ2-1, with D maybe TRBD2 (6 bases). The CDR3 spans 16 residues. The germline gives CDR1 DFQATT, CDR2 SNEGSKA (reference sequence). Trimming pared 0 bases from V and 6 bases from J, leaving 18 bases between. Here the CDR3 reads CSARDVGAGLGNEQFF. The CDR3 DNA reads TGCAGTGCTAGAGACGTCGGGGCGGGACTCGGCAATGAGCAGTTCTTC.

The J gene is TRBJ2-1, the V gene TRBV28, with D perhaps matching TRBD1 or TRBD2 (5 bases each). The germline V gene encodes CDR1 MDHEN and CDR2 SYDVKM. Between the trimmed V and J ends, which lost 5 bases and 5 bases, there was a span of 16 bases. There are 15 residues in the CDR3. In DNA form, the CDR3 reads TGTGCCAGCAGTCTCGGGACCGGGTACAACAATGAGCAGTTCTTC. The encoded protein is CASSLGTGYNNEQFF.

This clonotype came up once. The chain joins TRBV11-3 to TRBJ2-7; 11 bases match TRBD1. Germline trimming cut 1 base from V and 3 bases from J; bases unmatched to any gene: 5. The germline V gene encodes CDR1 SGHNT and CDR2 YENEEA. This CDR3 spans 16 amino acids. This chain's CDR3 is CASSLVRDRGIYEQYF. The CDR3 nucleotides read TGTGCCAGCAGCTTAGTAAGGGACAGGGGGATCTACGAGCAGTACTTC.

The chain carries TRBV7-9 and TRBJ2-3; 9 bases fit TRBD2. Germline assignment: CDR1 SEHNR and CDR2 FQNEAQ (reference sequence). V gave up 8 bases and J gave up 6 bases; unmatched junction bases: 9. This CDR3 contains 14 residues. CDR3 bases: TGTGCCAGCCATACTAGCGGGCGGACGGATACGCAGTATTTT. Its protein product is CASHTSGRTDTQYF.

The CDR3: CAWSAPGRDGLNIQYF. For the CDR3, the DNA is TGTGCCTGGAGTGCTCCAGGGCGCGACGGACTAAACATTCAGTACTTC. The chain joins TRBV30 to TRBJ2-4; perhaps D is TRBD1 or TRBD2 (5 bases each). The V gene's germline CDR1 is GTSNPN and CDR2 SVGIG (reference sequence). Trimming took 1 base from V and 6 from J, leaving 19 bases between them. The CDR3 totals 16 residues.

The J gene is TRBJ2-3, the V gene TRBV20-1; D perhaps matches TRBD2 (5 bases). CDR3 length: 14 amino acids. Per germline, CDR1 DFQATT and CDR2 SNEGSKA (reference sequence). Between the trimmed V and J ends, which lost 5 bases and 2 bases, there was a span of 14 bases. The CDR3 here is CSAAPGVATDTQYF. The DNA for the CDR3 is TGCAGTGCTGCCCCCGGGGTAGCCACAGATACGCAGTATTTT.

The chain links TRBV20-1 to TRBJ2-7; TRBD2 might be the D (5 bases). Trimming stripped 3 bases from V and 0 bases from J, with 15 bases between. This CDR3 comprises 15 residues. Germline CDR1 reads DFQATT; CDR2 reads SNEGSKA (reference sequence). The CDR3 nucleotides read TGCAGTGCTAGCGACAAACTAGTCCCCTCCTACGAGCAGTACTTC. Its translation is CSASDKLVPSYEQYF.

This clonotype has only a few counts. In DNA, the CDR3 is TGTGCCAGCTCCCCCGCTCTAGCGGGAGGGAGGGGTGAGCAGTTCTTC. It encodes CASSPALAGGRGEQFF. The chain couples TRBV18 to TRBJ2-1; TRBD2 aligns across 12 bases. The ends lost 6 bases at V and 9 bases at J; junction bases unmatched: 12. This CDR3 has 16 amino acids. CDR1 is KGHSH and CDR2 is LQKENI in the germline V gene.

The CDR3 nucleotides are TGTGCCAGCACCCCTGAGGGGTTTAGAGGGATACGGCAGTATTTT. This encodes CASTPEGFRGIRQYF. The chain is built from TRBV5-5 and TRBJ2-3; D could derive from TRBD1 or TRBD2 (5 bases each). This CDR3 is built from 15 residues. Germline values: CDR1 SGHKS, CDR2 YYEKEE (reference sequence). V lost 6 bases, J lost 11 bases, and 25 bases lay in between.

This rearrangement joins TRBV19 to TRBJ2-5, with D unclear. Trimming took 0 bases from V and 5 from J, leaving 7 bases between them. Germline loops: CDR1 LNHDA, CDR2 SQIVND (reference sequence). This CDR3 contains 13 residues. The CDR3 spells CASSIDGGETQYF. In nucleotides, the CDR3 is TGTGCCAGTAGTATAGACGGTGGGGAGACCCAGTACTTC.

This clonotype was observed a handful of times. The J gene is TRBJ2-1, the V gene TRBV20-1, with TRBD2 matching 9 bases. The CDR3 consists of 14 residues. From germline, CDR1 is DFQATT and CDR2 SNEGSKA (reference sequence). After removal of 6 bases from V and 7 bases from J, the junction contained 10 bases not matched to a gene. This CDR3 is CSARSSGRTNEQFF. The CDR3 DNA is TGCAGTGCCCGCAGTAGCGGGAGAACAAATGAGCAGTTCTTC.

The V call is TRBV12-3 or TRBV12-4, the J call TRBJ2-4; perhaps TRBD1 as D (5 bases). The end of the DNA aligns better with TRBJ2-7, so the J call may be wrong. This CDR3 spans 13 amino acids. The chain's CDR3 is CASSFRAWDEQYF. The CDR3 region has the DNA TGTGCCAGCAGTTTCAGGGCCTGGGACGAGCAGTACTTC.

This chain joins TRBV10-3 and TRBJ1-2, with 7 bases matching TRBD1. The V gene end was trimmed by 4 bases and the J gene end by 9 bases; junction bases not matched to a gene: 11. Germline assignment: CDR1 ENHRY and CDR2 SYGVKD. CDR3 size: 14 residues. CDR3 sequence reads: CAISGLGGTESYTF. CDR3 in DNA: TGTGCCATCAGTGGGTTAGGTGGGACAGAAAGCTACACCTTC.

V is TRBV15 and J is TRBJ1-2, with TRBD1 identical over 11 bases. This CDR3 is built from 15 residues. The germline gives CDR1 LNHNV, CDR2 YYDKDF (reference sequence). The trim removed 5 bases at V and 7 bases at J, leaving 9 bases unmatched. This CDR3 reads CATSRSGQGARGYTF. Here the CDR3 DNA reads TGTGCCACCAGCCGCTCAGGACAGGGGGCGCGTGGCTACACCTTC.

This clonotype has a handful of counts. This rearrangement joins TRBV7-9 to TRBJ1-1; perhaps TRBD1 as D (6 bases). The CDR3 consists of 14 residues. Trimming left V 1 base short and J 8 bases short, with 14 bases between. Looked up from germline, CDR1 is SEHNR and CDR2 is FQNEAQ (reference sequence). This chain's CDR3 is CASSLVAGVPEAFF. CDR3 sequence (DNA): TGTGCCAGCAGCTTAGTGGCAGGGGTTCCCGAAGCTTTCTTT.

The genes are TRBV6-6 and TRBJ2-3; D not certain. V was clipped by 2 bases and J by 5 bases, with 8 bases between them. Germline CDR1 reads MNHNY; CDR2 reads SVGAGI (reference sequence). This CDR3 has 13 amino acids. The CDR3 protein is CASSYVSKDTQYF. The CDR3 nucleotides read TGTGCCAGCAGTTACGTCTCAAAAGATACGCAGTATTTT.

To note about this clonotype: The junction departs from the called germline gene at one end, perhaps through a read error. The CDR3 DNA reads as TGTGCCACCAGCAGAGTGGGGCCCCCTTCCTCCAACGAGCAGTACTTC. Its translation is CATSRVGPPSSNEQYF. The chain combines TRBV15 with TRBJ2-7, with a possible D match to TRBD1 (5 bases). CDR1 LNHNV and CDR2 YYDKDF come from the germline V gene (reference sequence). The CDR3 is made up of 16 amino acids.

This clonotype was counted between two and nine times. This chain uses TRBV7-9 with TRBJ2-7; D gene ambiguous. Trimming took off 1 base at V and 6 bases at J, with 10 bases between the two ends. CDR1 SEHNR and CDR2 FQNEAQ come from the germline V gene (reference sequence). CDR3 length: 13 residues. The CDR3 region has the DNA TGTGCCAGCAGCTTAGGTAGTGGGATCGAGCAGTACTTC. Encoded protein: CASSLGSGIEQYF.

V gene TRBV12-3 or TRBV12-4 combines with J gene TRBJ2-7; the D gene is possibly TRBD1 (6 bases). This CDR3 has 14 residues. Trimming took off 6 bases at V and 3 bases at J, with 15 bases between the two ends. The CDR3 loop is CASSAALQGYEQYF. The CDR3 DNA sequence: TGTGCCAGCAGCGCCGCTCTACAGGGCTACGAGCAGTACTTC.